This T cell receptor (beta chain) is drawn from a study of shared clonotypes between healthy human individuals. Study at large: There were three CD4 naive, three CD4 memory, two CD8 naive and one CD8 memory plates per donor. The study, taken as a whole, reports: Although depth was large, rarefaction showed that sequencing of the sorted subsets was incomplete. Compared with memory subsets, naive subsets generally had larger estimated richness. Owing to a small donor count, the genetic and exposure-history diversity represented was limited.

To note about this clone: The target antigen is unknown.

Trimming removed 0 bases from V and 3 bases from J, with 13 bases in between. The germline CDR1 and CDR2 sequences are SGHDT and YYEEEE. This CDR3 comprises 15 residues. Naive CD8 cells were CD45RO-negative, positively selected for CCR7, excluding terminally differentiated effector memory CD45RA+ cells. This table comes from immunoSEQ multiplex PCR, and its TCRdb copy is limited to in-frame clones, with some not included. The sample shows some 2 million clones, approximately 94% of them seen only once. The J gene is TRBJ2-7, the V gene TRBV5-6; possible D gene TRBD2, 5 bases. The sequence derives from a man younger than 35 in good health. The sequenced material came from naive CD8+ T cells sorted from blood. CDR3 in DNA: TGTGCCAGCAGCTTGGGTCCGGGATCACACTACGAGCAGTACTTC. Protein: CASSLGPGSHYEQYF.